These 16 T cell receptor beta chains were sequenced from one sample in a study of regulatory T cells in long-lasting Graves disease. Building of the TCR beta libraries involved iRepertoire HTBI primers and Arm-PCR of CDR3 regions. TCRdb reprocessed the multiplex PCR reads via MiXCR and lists one record per CDR3 protein. The sample consists of some 350,000 distinct CDR3 sequences, around 16% of them appearing once. The time point: newly diagnosed GD, antithyroid drugs for less than 3 months. After RNA was extracted from PBMCs, the TCR library was made from it. These data were also filed under a second study, of T cells in Graves' hyperthyroidism and ophthalmopathy.

The starting material was peripheral blood mononuclear cells (PBMCs), obtained at new diagnosis, from a patient treated with antithyroid drugs. These TCRs come from a woman under 30 with Graves disease.

The chain recombines TRBV12-3 or TRBV12-4 with TRBJ1-3; D uncertain. V was shortened by 2 bases and J by 1 base, with 3 bases between the two germline ends. This CDR3 has 13 amino acids. Here the CDR3 DNA reads TGTGCCAGCAGTTTACGGTCTGGAAACACCATATATTTT. Amino acid sequence: CASSLRSGNTIYF.

As for this clonotype: A much larger clone lies a single base off, so this may be a read error. The conserved phenylalanine or tryptophan is not found at the CDR3 terminus, so this likely reflects a read error. The genes are TRBV5-1 and TRBJ2-7, with no clear D. CDR1 is SGHRS and CDR2 is YFSETQ in the germline V gene. CDR3 length: 12 amino acids. V lost 6 bases and J 0 bases, leaving 7 bases between the germline ends. CDR3 sequence (DNA): TGCGCCAGCATGGGGAACTCCTACGAGCAGTACTCC. It translates to CASMGNSYEQYS.

In regard to this clonotype: A read error may be the cause here, since a much bigger clone is one base away. The chain couples TRBV28 to TRBJ1-2, with 9 bases fitting TRBD1. The CDR3 is 14 amino acids. Germline V gene data show CDR1 as MDHEN and CDR2 as SYDVKM. J gave up 8 bases and V 5 bases, and 9 bases lay outside the gene matches. CDR3 region: CASSLPTGGKGYTF. The CDR3 bases are TGTGCCAGCAGTCTCCCGACAGGGGGAAAGGGCTACACCTTC.

This clonotype was counted ten times or more. The J gene is TRBJ2-1, the V gene TRBV27; TRBD1 is a possible D gene (5 bases). The CDR3 has 14 residues. Germline V gene lookup returns CDR1 MNHEY and CDR2 SMNVEV (reference sequence). V lost 2 bases, J lost 2 bases, and 7 bases lay in between. CDR3 amino acids: CASSLRGAYNEQFF. The CDR3 region has the DNA TGTGCCAGCAGTTTAAGGGGTGCCTACAATGAGCAGTTCTTC.

At least ten counts were recorded for this clonotype. The rearrangement joins TRBV20-1 to TRBJ2-1, with 7 nucleotides matching TRBD2. The germline V gene encodes CDR1 DFQATT and CDR2 SNEGSKA (reference sequence). J gave up 0 bases and V 0 bases, and 5 bases lay outside the gene matches. The CDR3 has 16 residues. CDR3 coding DNA: TGCAGTGCTAGAGATGTGGGGGGGAGCTCCTACAATGAGCAGTTCTTC. This encodes CSARDVGGSSYNEQFF.

This clonotype was seen a few times. The V and J genes are TRBV12-3 or TRBV12-4 and TRBJ2-2, with 14 bases that match TRBD2. V lost 6 bases to trimming and J lost 8 bases; unmatched junction nucleotides: 5. The CDR3 loop spans 15 amino acids. This CDR3 reads CASRQTSGRAGELFF. CDR3 bases: TGTGCCAGCAGGCAGACTAGCGGGAGGGCTGGGGAGCTGTTTTTT.

This clonotype was recorded at least ten times. The genes are TRBV20-1 and TRBJ2-7, with D possibly matching TRBD1 (7 bases). V dropped 3 bases and J dropped 0 bases, with 12 bases sitting between them. The CDR3 runs 14 residues. Germline V CDR1 and CDR2: DFQATT, SNEGSKA (reference sequence). The CDR3 sequence is CSASPGGISYEQYF. The CDR3 region has the DNA TGCAGTGCTAGCCCAGGGGGGATCTCCTACGAGCAGTACTTC.

On this clonotype: With a much larger clone just one base away, this may be a read error. The genes are TRBV28 and TRBJ1-1, with TRBD1 identical over 9 bases. The CDR3 totals 15 residues. CDR1 is MDHEN and CDR2 is SYDVKM in the germline V gene. The CDR3 sequence is CASGFGTGLNTEAFF. As DNA, the CDR3 is TGTGCCAGCGGTTTCGGGACAGGGCTGAACACTGAAGCTTTCTTT.

This clonotype has at least ten counts. This chain joins TRBV2 and TRBJ2-7; 12 positions agree with TRBD1. Germline values: CDR1 SNHLY, CDR2 FYNNEI. The CDR3 contains 18 residues. The junction had 15 bases not matched to a gene; V was cut back by 6 bases and J by 3 bases. CDR3 bases: TGTGCCAGCAGGAAATCGATACGGGACAGGGGGCTGCACTACGAGCAGTACTTC. Its protein is CASRKSIRDRGLHYEQYF. Looking up the rest from reference TRBV2 and TRBJ2-7 gives the full variable domain: EPEVTQTPSHQVTQMGQEVILRCVPISNHLYFYWYRQILGQKVEFLVSFYNNEISEKSEIFDDQFSVERPDGSNFTLKIRSTKLEDSAMYFCASRKSIRDRGLHYEQYFGPGTRLTVT.

The genes are TRBV6-2 or TRBV6-3 and TRBJ2-2; weak D call: TRBD1 (6 bases). Germline V lookup: CDR1 MNHEY, CDR2 SVGEGT. This CDR3 has 17 amino acids. The V end lost 5 bases, the J end lost 2 bases, and 18 bases lay between the germline ends. In DNA, the CDR3 is TGTGCCAGCAGTGTCCCGGGGCAGGGGCTTAACACCGGGGAGCTGTTTTTT. As protein: CASSVPGQGLNTGELFF.

This clonotype occurred many times. The V and J genes are TRBV11-2 and TRBJ2-7; 8 nucleotides align to TRBD2. The CDR3 covers 15 residues. The germline gives CDR1 SGHAT, CDR2 FQNNGV. Trimming removed 8 bases from V and 0 bases from J; junction bases left unmatched: 9. CDR3 amino acids: CASALYGGASYEQYF. CDR3 nucleotide sequence: TGTGCCAGCGCGCTATACGGGGGGGCCTCCTACGAGCAGTACTTC.

The gene calls are TRBV6-9 and TRBJ2-2, with a weak D call TRBD1 (5 bases). Trimming pared 3 bases from V and 8 bases from J, leaving 13 bases between. There are 14 residues in the CDR3. Germline lookup yields CDR1 MNHGY and CDR2 SVAAGI. In nucleotides, the CDR3 is TGTGCCAGCAGTTACCTCCTAGGGGTAGGGGAGCTGTTTTTT. It encodes CASSYLLGVGELFF.

This clonotype has just a few counts. The chain combines TRBV6-1 with TRBJ1-1; D is unclear. Germline V lookup: CDR1 MNHNS, CDR2 SASEGT. CDR3 length: 15 amino acids. Deletions cut 5 bases from V and 5 bases from J, with 18 bases between. This CDR3 is CASSNPPWSVTEAFF. CDR3 DNA sequence: TGTGCCAGCAGTAACCCCCCGTGGTCGGTAACTGAAGCTTTCTTT.

As for this clonotype: A read error likely explains this, since a far larger clone differs by one base. The V and J genes are TRBV7-9 and TRBJ2-3; possible D gene TRBD2, 6 bases. Germline loops: CDR1 SEHNR, CDR2 FQNEAQ (reference sequence). This CDR3 comprises 15 residues. V gave up 5 bases and J gave up 2 bases, with 14 bases separating them. The CDR3 reads CASSRLGTPTDTQYF. In DNA form, the CDR3 reads TGTGCCAGCAGCAGACTAGGGACCCCCACAGATACGCAGTATTTT.

This sequence joins TRBV24-1 and TRBJ2-1; TRBD1 aligns across 11 bases. The length of the CDR3 is 16 residues. The ends lost 4 bases at V and 9 bases at J; junction bases unmatched: 10. Germline CDR1 is KGHDR and CDR2 is SFDVKD. This chain's CDR3 is CATSEIWTGGRGEQFF. The CDR3 DNA reads TGTGCCACCAGTGAAATCTGGACAGGGGGCAGGGGTGAGCAGTTCTTC.

This clonotype came up many times. The chain combines TRBV7-2 with TRBJ2-7; possibly TRBD1 for D (5 bases). This CDR3 has 12 residues. The germline CDR1 and CDR2 sequences are SGHTA and FQGNSA. V lost 10 bases, J lost 1 base, and 11 bases lay in between. The CDR3 protein is CATLDRSYEQYF. CDR3 DNA: TGTGCCACATTAGACAGATCCTACGAGCAGTACTTC.